This T cell receptor (beta chain) was found in a study of CD8 T cells in ankylosing spondylitis. Overall study results and limits: For ankylosing spondylitis blood, a TCR beta motif of 7 or 8 highly homologous variants appeared characteristic.

It was by quantitative 5'-RACE with molecular barcodes that TCR beta libraries were made. TCRdb re-called the 5' RACE reads through MiXCR, storing one row per CDR3 protein. The data show roughly 700,000 distinct CDR3 sequences, under 20% seen once. This clonotype was seen repeatedly, ten times or more. Its antigen is undetermined. This CDR3 has 13 residues. Germline CDR1 reads SGHDT; CDR2 reads YYEEEE. The ends lost 5 bases at V and 4 bases at J; junction bases unmatched: 5. What was sequenced was blood, either unsorted or a sorted T cell fraction (not recorded which). The sequence came from a male donor with ankylosing spondylitis. The chain has TRBV5-6 and TRBJ1-2; 7 bases match TRBD1. The CDR3 is CASSQGQVYGYTF. The CDR3 nucleotides are TGTGCCAGCAGTCAAGGACAGGTCTATGGCTACACCTTC.